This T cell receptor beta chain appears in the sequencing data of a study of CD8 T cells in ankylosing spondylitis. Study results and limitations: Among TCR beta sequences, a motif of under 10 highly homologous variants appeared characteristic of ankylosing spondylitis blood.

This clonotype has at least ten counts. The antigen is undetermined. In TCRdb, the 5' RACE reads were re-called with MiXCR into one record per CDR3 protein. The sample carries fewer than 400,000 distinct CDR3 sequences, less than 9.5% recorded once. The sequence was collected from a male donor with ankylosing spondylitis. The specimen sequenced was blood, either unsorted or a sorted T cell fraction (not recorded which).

Here the CDR3 DNA reads TGTGCCAGCAGCGACTCGGGGACAGCCCAAGAGACCCAGTACTTC. Translating it yields CASSDSGTAQETQYF. The chain has TRBV3-1 and TRBJ2-5; 7 positions match TRBD1. The CDR3 covers 15 residues. CDR1 LGHDT and CDR2 YNNKEL come from the germline V gene (reference sequence). Trimming at V came to 5 bases and at J to 1 base, leaving 7 bases not matched to a gene.